A single T cell receptor beta chain is shown here with its context. The entry originates in a study of blood T cell repertoires in COVID-19. Overall study context: Specimens from acute and convalescent COVID-19 originated in the United States, Italy and Spain. T cells, B-cell-depleted T cells, or PBMCs supplied cDNA or gDNA.

In the authors' methods: Reference gene primer amplification yielded estimated nucleated cell counts. The table came from immunoSEQ multiplex PCR; TCRdb's copy has only in-frame clones and leaves some out. For V, J and clone size, that table is used; D and trimming come from the DNA. The sample has 65,000 to 80,000 clones; about 92% are singletons. With V trimmed by 3 bases and J by 5 bases, 11 bases remained unmatched. The CDR3 length is 17 residues. Germline-derived CDR1 and CDR2 are LNHNV and YYDKDF (reference sequence). This rearrangement joins TRBV15 to TRBJ2-5, with 11 positions matching TRBD2. Sequenced material: peripheral blood. This TCR was recovered from a human donor in a cohort sampled during active COVID-19. The CDR3 nucleotides are TGTGCCACCAGCAGCCCGTTCGGTAGCGGGAGGGAGGAGACCCAGTACTTC. Translating gives CATSSPFGSGREETQYF.